This TCR beta chain originates from a study of beta chain features in type 1 diabetes (dated by TCRdb to the late 2010s). With respect to the entire study: Mean age, gender distribution, total cell number and subset yield were not different between patients and healthy donors. The study compared the TCRB repertoires of sorted circulating CD4+ T cell subsets in recently diagnosed type 1 diabetes patients with those in matched healthy donors. Whereas all 30 or so donors provided naive and central memory subsets, regulatory and stem cell-like memory subsets were isolated from just 8 patients and about 8 healthy donors. A total of roughly 100 million sorted cells were examined across all samples, and RNA yield correlated strongly with the number of cells per subset.

A single peripheral blood draw of around 120 mL on average was collected from each donor into heparinised tubes. A BD FACSAria II was used to sort naive, central memory, regulatory and stem cell-like memory CD4+ T cells with a panel that included CD45RO, CCR7, CD25, CD127, CD95 and CD27. All sorted populations exceeded 98% purity. PBMCs were isolated immediately by Lymphoprep density gradient centrifugation and stained directly without culture. So that batch effects would be minimized, each experiment stained and sorted samples in pairs, pairing one healthy donor with one patient. The entire isolated RNA was reverse transcribed using the High Capacity cDNA Reverse Transcription Kit, and thus expressed TCRB transcripts were sequenced. Naive, central memory and regulatory T cell samples underwent deep immunoSEQ sequencing, averaging about 3.57 million total reads per sample. Sorted cells were lysed in RLT buffer and RNA was extracted with DNase-treated RNeasy Micro or Mini kits, depending on cell number. To prevent cross-contamination, each cell subset was processed individually, whereas patient and healthy donor samples were processed jointly. TCRB sequences were amplified from cDNA with the immunoSEQ multiplex PCR, producing 87-bp fragments spanning the CDR3 region. The amplicons were sequenced using the Illumina HiSeq platform. Turning to the authors' computational methods: PCR bias was computationally corrected using synthetic template baselines, reads within Hamming distance 2 were collapsed, and singletons that could not be merged were discarded. Reads were aligned against IMGT to assign V, D and J genes, CDR3 length and insertions or deletions at six rearrangement sites. Within each subset, clonotype counts were normalized to the number of sorted cells before true diversity and Gini coefficients were calculated with the tcR R package. Repertoire sharing was quantified using the overlap coefficient calculated on TCRB nucleotide sequences. As a proxy for the pre-selection repertoire, out-of-frame TCRB sequences from naive cells were analyzed. Imported from immuneACCESS, the table was reduced by TCRdb to in-frame sequences with V and J called. These copies leave out some clones; in studies compared against another copy, an unresolved V gene accounts for under half, and the cause of the remainder is not known. The DNA was the basis for D and trimming; V, J and clone size are from that table. The sample yields about 160,000 clones; more than 60% were counted once. The ten largest clones add up to roughly 0.092% of the sample.

The cysteine opens and the phenylalanine closes a CDR3 of 13 amino acids. Kept here is only the CDR3 DNA, which spans 39 bases and is read in frame from base 1. Reading the germline V gene gives CDR1 SQVTM and CDR2 ANQGSEA. V is reduced by 5 bases and J by 0 bases, leaving a spacing of 10 bases between them. Regarding this clone: Its antigen specificity is not known. One base away there is no much larger clone; base qualities are not given.

Points the paper makes about the study in general: Naive, central memory and regulatory TCRB repertoires appeared more similar among patients than among healthy donors. A moderate but significant shortening of TCRB CDR3 length was observed in type 1 diabetes patients in all four CD4+ subsets. At VDJ recombination sites, type 1 diabetes patients had fewer insertions and more deleted nucleotides, which implies abnormalities in thymic rearrangement. Because cDNA was sequenced instead of genomic DNA, highly expressing activated cells could be over-represented, though the groups showed no difference in activation or CD3 levels. Shorter templates might be favored by PCR, yet because patient and control samples were amplified and corrected together, any such skew would affect both groups equally. Because small numbers of individuals were included in the HLA sub-analyses, any influence of HLA type on TCRB rearrangement was left unresolved.

This chain is built from TRBV29-1 and TRBJ2-5; the D gene is possibly TRBD2, with 6 bases matching. The sample consisted of naive CD4+ T cells from blood. The sample's cell subset or site label is to be understood as: true naive CD4+ T cells. The receptor's source is a man younger than 45 with type 1 diabetes. The CDR3: CSVSRGNQETQYF. The nucleotides are TGCAGCGTTTCCCGGGGGAACCAAGAGACCCAGTACTTC.